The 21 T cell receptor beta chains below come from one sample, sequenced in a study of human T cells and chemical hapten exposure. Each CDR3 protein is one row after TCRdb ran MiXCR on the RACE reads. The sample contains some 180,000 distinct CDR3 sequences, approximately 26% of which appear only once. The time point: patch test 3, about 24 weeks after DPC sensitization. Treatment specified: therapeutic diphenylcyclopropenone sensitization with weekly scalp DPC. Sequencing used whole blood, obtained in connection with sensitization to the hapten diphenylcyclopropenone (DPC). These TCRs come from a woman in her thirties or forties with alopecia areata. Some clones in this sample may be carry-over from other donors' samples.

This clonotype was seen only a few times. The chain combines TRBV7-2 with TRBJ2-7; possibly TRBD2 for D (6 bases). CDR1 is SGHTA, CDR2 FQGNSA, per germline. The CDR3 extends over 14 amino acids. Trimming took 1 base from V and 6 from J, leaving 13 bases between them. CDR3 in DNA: TGTGCCAGCAGCTTAGGGGGGGTGGTAAGCGAGCAGTACTTC. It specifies CASSLGGVVSEQYF.

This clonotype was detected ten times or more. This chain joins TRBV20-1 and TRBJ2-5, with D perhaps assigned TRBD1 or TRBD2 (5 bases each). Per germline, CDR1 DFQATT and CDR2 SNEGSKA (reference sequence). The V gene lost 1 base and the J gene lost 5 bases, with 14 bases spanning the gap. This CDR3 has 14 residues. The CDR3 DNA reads TGCAGTGCTAGAGCGGGACCCAGACCGGAGACCCAGTACTTC. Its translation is CSARAGPRPETQYF.

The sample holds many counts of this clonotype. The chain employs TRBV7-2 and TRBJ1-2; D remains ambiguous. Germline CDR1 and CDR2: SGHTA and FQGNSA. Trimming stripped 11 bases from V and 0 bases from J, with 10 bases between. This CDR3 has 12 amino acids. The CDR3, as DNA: TGTGCCTTGAGCAATTCTAACTATGGCTACACCTTC. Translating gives CALSNSNYGYTF.

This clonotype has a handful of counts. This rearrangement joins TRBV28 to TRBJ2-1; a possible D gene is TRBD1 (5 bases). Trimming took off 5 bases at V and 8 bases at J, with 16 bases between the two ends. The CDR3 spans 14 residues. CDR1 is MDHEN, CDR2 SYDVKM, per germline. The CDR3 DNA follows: TGTGCCAGCAGTCCCATACAGGCCAAACATGAGCAGTTCTTC. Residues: CASSPIQAKHEQFF.

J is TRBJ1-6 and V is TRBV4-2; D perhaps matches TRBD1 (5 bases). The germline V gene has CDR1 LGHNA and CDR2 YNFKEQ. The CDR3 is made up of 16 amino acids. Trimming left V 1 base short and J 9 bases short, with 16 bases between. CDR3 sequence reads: CASSQGRQGSTSPLHF. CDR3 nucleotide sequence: TGTGCCAGCAGCCAAGGGCGCCAGGGATCTACTTCACCCCTCCACTTT.

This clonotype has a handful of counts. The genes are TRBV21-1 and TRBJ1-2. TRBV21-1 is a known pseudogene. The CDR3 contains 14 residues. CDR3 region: CASSKVERRHGYTF. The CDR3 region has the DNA TGTGCCAGCAGCAAAGTGGAGAGAAGACATGGCTACACCTTC.

CDR3 DNA: TGTGCCACCAGCAGAACAAGGACAGTCTTTTCCCACGAGCAGTACTTC. It encodes CATSRTRTVFSHEQYF. The chain joins TRBV15 to TRBJ2-7, with D perhaps TRBD1 (6 bases). The CDR3 is 16 residues long. The V and J ends lost 2 bases and 5 bases respectively, with 19 bases between them. CDR1 is LNHNV, CDR2 YYDKDF, per germline (reference sequence).

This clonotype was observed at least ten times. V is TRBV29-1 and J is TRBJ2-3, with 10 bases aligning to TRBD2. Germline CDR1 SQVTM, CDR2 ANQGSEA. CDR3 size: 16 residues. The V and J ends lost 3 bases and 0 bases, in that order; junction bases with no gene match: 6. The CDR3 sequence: CSVDLAGEPSTDTQYF. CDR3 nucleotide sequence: TGCAGCGTTGATCTAGCGGGAGAACCTAGCACAGATACGCAGTATTTT.

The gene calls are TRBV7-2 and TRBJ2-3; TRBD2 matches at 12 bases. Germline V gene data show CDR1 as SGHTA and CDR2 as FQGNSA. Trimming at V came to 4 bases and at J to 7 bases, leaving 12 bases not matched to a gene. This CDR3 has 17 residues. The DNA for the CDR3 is TGTGCCAGCAGCTCGCCCCTGACTAGCGGGAGTGGCTATACGCAGTATTTT. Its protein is CASSSPLTSGSGYTQYF.

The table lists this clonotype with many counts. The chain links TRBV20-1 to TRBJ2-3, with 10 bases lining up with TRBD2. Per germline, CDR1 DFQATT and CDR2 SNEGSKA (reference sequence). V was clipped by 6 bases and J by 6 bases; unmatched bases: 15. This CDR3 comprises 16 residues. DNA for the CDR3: TGCAGTGCCCCTATACTAGCGGGATCTATGGGGGATACGCAGTATTTT. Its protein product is CSAPILAGSMGDTQYF.

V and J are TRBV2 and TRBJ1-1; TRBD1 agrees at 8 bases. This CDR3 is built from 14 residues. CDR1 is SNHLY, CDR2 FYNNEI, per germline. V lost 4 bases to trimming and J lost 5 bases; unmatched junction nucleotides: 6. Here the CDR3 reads CASSATGAETEAFF. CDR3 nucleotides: TGTGCCAGCAGTGCGACAGGGGCTGAAACTGAAGCTTTCTTT.

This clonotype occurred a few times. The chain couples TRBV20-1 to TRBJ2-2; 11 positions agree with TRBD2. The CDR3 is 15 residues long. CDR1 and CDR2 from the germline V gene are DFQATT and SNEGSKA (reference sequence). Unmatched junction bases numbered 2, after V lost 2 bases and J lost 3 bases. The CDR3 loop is CSARFSGRDTGELFF. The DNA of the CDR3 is TGCAGTGCTAGATTTAGCGGGAGGGACACCGGGGAGCTGTTTTTT.

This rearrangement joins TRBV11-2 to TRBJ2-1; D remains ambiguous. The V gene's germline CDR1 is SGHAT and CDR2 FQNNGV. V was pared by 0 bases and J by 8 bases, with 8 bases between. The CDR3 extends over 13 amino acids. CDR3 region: CASSLDMGDEQFF. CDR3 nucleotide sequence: TGTGCCAGCAGCTTAGATATGGGTGATGAGCAGTTCTTC.

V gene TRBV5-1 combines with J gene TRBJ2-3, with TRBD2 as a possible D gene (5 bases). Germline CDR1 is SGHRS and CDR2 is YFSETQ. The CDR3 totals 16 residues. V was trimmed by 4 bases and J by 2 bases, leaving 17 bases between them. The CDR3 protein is CASSPGLQRATDTQYF. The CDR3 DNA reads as TGCGCCAGCAGCCCAGGACTCCAACGGGCCACAGATACGCAGTATTTT. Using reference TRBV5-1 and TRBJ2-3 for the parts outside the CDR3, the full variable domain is KAGVTQTPRYLIKTRGQQVTLSCSPISGHRSVSWYQQTPGQGLQFLFEYFSETQRNKGNFPGRFSGRQFSNSRSEMNVSTLELGDSALYLCASSPGLQRATDTQYFGPGTRLTVL.

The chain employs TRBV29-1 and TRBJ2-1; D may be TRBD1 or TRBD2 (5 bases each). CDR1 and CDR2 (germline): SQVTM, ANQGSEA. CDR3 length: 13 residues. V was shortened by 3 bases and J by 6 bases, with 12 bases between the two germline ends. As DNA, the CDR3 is TGCAGCGTTGATCGGGGACGAACCAATGAGCAGTTCTTC. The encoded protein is CSVDRGRTNEQFF.

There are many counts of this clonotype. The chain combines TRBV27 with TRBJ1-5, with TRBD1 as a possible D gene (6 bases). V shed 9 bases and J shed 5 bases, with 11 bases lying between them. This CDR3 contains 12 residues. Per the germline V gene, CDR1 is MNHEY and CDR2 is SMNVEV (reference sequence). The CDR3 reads CASATGYQPQHF. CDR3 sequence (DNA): TGTGCCAGTGCCACAGGGTATCAGCCCCAGCATTTT.

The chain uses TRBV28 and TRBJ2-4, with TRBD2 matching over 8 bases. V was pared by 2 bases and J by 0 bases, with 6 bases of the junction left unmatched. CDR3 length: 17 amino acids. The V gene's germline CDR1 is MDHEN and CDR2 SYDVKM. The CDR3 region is CASSLPLRGEAKNIQYF. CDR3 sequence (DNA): TGTGCCAGCAGTTTACCCCTGCGGGGGGAAGCCAAAAACATTCAGTACTTC.

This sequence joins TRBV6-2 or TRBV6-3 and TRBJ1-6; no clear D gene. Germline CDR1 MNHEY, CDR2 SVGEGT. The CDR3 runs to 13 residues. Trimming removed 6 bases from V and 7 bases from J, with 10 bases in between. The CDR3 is CASSDRRNSPLHF. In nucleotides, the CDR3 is TGTGCCAGCAGCGATCGGAGAAATTCACCCCTCCACTTT.

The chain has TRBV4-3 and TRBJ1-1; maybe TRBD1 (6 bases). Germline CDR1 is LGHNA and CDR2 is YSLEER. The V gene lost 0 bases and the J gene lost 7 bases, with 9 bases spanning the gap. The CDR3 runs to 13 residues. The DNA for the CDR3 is TGCGCCAGCAGCCAAGAGCCGGACAGTGAAGCTTTCTTT. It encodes CASSQEPDSEAFF.

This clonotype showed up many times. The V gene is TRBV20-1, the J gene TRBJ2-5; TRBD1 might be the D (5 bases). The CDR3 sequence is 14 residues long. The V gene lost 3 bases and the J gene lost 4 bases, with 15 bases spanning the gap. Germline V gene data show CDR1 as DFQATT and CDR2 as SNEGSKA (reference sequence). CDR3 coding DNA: TGCAGTGCTAGCCCCATGGGTAGGGGAGAGACCCAGTACTTC. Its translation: CSASPMGRGETQYF.

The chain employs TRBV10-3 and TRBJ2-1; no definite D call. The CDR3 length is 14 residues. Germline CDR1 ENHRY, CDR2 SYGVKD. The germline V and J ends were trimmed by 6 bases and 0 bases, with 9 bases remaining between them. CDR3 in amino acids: CAIRSESSYNEQFF. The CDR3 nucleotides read TGTGCCATCAGGTCCGAGAGCTCCTACAATGAGCAGTTCTTC.